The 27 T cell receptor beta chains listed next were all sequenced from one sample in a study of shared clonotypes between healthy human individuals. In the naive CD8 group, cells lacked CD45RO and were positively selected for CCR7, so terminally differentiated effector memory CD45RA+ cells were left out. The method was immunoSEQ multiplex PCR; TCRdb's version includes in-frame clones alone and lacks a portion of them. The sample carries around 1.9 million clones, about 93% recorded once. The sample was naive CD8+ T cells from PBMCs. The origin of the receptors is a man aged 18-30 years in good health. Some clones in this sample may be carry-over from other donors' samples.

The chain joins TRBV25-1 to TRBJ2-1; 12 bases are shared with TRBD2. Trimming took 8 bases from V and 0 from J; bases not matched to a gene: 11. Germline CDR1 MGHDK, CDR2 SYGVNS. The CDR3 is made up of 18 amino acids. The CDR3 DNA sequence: TGTGCCAGCCGGGATATGACTAGCGGGGGTAGCTCCTACAATGAGCAGTTCTTC. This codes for CASRDMTSGGSSYNEQFF.

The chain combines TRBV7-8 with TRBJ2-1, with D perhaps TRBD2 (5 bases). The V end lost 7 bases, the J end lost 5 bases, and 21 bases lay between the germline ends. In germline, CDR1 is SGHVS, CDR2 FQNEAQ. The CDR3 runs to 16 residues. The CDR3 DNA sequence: TGTGCCAGCATGGATGTAGTACTAGTTAACCACAATGAGCAGTTCTTC. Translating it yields CASMDVVLVNHNEQFF.

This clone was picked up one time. The CDR3 loop reads CASSLLRTGLGADTQYF. As DNA, the CDR3 is TGTGCCAGCAGCTTGCTGAGGACTGGCCTGGGCGCAGATACGCAGTATTTT. This chain connects TRBV5-4 to TRBJ2-3; maybe TRBD2 (5 bases). CDR3 length: 17 residues. Trimming shortened V by 1 base and J by 4 bases, and 19 bases separated the two germline ends. CDR1 SGHNT and CDR2 YYREEE come from the germline V gene (reference sequence).

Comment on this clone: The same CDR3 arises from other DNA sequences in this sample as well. The chain's CDR3 is CASSVAGGTGELFF. In DNA, the CDR3 is TGTGCCAGCAGCGTGGCGGGAGGGACCGGGGAGCTGTTTTTT. This chain joins TRBV9 and TRBJ2-2; the match to TRBD2 covers 9 bases. Trimming at V came to 2 bases and at J to 5 bases, leaving 1 base not matched to a gene. This CDR3 is built from 14 residues. Germline lookup yields CDR1 SGDLS and CDR2 YYNGEE.

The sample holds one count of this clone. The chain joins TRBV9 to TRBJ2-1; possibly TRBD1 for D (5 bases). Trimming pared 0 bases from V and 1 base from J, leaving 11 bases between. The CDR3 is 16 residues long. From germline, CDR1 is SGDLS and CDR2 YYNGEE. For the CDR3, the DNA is TGTGCCAGCAGCGTAGGTGCAGGGATGTCCTACAATGAGCAGTTCTTC. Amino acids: CASSVGAGMSYNEQFF.

CDR3 protein: CASSPPGGAGYEQYF. In DNA form, the CDR3 reads TGTGCCAGCTCACCACCTGGCGGGGCGGGGTACGAGCAGTACTTC. The genes are TRBV18 and TRBJ2-7; D possibly corresponds to TRBD2 (6 bases). V was pared by 0 bases and J by 4 bases, with 13 bases between. This CDR3 comprises 15 residues. Germline V gene sequence: CDR1 KGHSH, CDR2 LQKENI.

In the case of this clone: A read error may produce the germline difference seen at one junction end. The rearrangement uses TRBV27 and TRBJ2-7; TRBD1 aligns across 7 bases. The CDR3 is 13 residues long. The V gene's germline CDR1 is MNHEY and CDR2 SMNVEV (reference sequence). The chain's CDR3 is CASSRQGSYGQYF. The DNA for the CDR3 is TGTGCCAGCAGCCGACAGGGATCCTACGGGCAGTACTTC.

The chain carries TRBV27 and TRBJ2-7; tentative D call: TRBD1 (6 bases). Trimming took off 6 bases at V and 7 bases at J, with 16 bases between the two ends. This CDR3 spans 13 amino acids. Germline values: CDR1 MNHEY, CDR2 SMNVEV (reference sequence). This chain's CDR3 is CASSAGTRGEQYF. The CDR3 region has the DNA TGTGCCAGCAGCGCCGGAACTAGGGGGGAGCAGTACTTC.

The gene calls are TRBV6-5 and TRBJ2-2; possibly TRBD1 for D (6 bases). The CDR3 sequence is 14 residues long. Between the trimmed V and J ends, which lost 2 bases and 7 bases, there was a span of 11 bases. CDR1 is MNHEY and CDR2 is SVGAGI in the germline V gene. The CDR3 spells CASSYGGQHGELFF. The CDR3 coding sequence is TGTGCCAGCAGTTACGGGGGCCAGCACGGGGAGCTGTTTTTT.

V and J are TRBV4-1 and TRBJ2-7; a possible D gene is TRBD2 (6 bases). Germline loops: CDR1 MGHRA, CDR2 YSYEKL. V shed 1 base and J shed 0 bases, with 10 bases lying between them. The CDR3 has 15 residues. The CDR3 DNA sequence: TGCGCCAGCAGCCAAGGTGGGGGGTTCTCCTACGAGCAGTACTTC. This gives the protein CASSQGGGFSYEQYF.

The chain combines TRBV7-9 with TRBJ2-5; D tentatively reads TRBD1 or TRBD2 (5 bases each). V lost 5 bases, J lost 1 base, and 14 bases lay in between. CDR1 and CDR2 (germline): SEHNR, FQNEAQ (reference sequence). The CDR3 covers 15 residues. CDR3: CASSTRDGSQETQYF. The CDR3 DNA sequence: TGTGCCAGCAGCACACGGGACGGGTCCCAAGAGACCCAGTACTTC. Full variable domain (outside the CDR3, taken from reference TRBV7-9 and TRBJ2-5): DTGVSQNPRHKITKRGQNVTFRCDPISEHNRLYWYRQTLGQGPEFLTYFQNEAQLEKSRLLSDRFSAERPKGSFSTLEIQRTEQGDSAMYLCASSTRDGSQETQYFGPGTRLLVL.

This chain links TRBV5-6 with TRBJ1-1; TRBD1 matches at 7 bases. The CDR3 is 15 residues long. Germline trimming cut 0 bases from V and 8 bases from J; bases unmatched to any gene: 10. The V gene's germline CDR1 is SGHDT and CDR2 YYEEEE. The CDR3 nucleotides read TGTGCCAGCAGCTTGGCGCTAGGGACAGCGAAAGAAGCTTTCTTT. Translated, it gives CASSLALGTAKEAFF.

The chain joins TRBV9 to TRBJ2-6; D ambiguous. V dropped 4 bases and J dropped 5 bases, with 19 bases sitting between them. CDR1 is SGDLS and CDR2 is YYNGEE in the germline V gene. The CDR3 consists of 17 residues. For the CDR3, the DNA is TGTGCCAGCAGCCCCGGGCCCCCTTATCGGCGGGCCAACGTCCTGACTTTC. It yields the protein CASSPGPPYRRANVLTF.

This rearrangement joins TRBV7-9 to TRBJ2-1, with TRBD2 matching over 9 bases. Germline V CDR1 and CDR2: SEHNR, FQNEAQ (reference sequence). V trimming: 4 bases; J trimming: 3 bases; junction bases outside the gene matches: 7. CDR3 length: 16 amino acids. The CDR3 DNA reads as TGTGCCAGCAGCTCCACCCCTAGCGGGGTCTACAATGAGCAGTTCTTC. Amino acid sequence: CASSSTPSGVYNEQFF. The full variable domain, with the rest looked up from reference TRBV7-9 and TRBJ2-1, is DTGVSQNPRHKITKRGQNVTFRCDPISEHNRLYWYRQTLGQGPEFLTYFQNEAQLEKSRLLSDRFSAERPKGSFSTLEIQRTEQGDSAMYLCASSSTPSGVYNEQFFGPGTRLTVL.

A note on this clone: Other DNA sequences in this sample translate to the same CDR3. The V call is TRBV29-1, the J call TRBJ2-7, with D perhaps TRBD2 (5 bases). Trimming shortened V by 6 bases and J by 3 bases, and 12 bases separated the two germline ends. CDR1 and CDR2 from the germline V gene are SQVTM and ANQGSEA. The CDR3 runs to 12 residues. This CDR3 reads CSVEGSYYEQYF. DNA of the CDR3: TGCAGCGTAGAGGGCTCCTACTACGAGCAGTACTTC.

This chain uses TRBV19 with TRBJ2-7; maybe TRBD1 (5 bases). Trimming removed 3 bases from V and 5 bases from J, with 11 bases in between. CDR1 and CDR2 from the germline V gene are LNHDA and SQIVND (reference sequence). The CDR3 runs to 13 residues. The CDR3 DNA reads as TGTGCCAGTAGTATTGCAGGGAACGACGAGCAGTACTTC. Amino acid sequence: CASSIAGNDEQYF.

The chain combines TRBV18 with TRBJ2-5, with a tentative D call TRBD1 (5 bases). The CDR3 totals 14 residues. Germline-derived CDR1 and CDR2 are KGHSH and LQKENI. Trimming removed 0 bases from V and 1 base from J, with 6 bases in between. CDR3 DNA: TGTGCCAGCTCACCACCAGGGGCCCAAGAGACCCAGTACTTC. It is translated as CASSPPGAQETQYF.

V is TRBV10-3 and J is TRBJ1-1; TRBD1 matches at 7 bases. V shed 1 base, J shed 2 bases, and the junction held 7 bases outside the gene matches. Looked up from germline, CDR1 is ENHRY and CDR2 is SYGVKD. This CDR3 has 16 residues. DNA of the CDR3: TGTGCCATCAGTGAGTTTAGCCAGGGGGGAAACACTGAAGCTTTCTTT. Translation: CAISEFSQGGNTEAFF.

CDR3 DNA: TGTGCCAGCAGTTTATTGTTGTTTTACGAGCAGTACTTC. This codes for CASSLLLFYEQYF. The genes are TRBV28 and TRBJ2-7; D remains unclear. The length of the CDR3 is 13 residues. Trimming pared 1 base from V and 4 bases from J, leaving 8 bases between. Germline V lookup: CDR1 MDHEN, CDR2 SYDVKM.

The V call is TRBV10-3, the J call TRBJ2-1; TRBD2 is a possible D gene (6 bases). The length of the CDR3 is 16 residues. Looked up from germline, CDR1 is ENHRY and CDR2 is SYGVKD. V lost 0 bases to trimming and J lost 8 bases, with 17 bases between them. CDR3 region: CAISESRRDGIDEQFF. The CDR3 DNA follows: TGTGCCATCAGTGAGTCGAGGCGGGACGGGATCGATGAGCAGTTCTTC.

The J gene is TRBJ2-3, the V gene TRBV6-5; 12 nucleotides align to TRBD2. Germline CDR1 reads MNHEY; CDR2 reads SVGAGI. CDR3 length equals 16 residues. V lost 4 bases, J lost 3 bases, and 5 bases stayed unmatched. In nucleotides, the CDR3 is TGTGCCAGCAGTTCCTCGACTAGCGGGAGTACAGATACGCAGTATTTT. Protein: CASSSSTSGSTDTQYF.

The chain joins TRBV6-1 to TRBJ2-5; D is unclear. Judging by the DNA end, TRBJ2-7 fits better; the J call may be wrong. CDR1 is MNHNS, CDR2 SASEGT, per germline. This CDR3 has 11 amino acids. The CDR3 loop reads CASRYSYEQYF. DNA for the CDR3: TGTGCCAGCCGATACTCCTACGAGCAGTACTTC.

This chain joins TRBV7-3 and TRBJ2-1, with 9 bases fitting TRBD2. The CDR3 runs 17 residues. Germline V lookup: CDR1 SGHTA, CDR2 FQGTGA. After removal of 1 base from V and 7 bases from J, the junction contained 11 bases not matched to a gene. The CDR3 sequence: CASSLIAGGRETNEQFF. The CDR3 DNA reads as TGTGCCAGCAGCTTAATTGCTGGCGGGAGGGAAACAAATGAGCAGTTCTTC.

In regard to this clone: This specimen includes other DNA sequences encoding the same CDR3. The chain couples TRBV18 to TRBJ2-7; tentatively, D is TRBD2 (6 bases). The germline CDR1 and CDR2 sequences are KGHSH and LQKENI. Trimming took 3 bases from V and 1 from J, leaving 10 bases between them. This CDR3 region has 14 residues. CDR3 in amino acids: CASSPGGASYEQYF. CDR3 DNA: TGTGCCAGCTCACCGGGCGGGGCGTCCTACGAGCAGTACTTC.

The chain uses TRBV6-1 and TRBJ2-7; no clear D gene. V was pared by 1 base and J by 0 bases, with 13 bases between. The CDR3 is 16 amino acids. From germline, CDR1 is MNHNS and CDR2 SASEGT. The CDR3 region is CASSEVPGFSSYEQYF. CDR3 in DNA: TGTGCCAGCAGTGAAGTGCCGGGTTTTAGCTCCTACGAGCAGTACTTC.

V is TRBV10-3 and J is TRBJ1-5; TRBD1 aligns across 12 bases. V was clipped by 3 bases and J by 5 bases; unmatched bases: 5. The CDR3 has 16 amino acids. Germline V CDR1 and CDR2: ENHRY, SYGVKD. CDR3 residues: CAISEPGQGAYQPQHF. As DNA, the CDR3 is TGTGCCATCAGTGAACCGGGACAGGGGGCCTATCAGCCCCAGCATTTT.

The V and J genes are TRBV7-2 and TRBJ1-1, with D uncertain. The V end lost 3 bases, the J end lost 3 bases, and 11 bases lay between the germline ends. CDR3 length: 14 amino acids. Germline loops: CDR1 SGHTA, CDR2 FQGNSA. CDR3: CASSFRGSYTEAFF. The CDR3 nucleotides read TGTGCCAGCAGCTTCCGCGGGTCCTACACTGAAGCTTTCTTT.